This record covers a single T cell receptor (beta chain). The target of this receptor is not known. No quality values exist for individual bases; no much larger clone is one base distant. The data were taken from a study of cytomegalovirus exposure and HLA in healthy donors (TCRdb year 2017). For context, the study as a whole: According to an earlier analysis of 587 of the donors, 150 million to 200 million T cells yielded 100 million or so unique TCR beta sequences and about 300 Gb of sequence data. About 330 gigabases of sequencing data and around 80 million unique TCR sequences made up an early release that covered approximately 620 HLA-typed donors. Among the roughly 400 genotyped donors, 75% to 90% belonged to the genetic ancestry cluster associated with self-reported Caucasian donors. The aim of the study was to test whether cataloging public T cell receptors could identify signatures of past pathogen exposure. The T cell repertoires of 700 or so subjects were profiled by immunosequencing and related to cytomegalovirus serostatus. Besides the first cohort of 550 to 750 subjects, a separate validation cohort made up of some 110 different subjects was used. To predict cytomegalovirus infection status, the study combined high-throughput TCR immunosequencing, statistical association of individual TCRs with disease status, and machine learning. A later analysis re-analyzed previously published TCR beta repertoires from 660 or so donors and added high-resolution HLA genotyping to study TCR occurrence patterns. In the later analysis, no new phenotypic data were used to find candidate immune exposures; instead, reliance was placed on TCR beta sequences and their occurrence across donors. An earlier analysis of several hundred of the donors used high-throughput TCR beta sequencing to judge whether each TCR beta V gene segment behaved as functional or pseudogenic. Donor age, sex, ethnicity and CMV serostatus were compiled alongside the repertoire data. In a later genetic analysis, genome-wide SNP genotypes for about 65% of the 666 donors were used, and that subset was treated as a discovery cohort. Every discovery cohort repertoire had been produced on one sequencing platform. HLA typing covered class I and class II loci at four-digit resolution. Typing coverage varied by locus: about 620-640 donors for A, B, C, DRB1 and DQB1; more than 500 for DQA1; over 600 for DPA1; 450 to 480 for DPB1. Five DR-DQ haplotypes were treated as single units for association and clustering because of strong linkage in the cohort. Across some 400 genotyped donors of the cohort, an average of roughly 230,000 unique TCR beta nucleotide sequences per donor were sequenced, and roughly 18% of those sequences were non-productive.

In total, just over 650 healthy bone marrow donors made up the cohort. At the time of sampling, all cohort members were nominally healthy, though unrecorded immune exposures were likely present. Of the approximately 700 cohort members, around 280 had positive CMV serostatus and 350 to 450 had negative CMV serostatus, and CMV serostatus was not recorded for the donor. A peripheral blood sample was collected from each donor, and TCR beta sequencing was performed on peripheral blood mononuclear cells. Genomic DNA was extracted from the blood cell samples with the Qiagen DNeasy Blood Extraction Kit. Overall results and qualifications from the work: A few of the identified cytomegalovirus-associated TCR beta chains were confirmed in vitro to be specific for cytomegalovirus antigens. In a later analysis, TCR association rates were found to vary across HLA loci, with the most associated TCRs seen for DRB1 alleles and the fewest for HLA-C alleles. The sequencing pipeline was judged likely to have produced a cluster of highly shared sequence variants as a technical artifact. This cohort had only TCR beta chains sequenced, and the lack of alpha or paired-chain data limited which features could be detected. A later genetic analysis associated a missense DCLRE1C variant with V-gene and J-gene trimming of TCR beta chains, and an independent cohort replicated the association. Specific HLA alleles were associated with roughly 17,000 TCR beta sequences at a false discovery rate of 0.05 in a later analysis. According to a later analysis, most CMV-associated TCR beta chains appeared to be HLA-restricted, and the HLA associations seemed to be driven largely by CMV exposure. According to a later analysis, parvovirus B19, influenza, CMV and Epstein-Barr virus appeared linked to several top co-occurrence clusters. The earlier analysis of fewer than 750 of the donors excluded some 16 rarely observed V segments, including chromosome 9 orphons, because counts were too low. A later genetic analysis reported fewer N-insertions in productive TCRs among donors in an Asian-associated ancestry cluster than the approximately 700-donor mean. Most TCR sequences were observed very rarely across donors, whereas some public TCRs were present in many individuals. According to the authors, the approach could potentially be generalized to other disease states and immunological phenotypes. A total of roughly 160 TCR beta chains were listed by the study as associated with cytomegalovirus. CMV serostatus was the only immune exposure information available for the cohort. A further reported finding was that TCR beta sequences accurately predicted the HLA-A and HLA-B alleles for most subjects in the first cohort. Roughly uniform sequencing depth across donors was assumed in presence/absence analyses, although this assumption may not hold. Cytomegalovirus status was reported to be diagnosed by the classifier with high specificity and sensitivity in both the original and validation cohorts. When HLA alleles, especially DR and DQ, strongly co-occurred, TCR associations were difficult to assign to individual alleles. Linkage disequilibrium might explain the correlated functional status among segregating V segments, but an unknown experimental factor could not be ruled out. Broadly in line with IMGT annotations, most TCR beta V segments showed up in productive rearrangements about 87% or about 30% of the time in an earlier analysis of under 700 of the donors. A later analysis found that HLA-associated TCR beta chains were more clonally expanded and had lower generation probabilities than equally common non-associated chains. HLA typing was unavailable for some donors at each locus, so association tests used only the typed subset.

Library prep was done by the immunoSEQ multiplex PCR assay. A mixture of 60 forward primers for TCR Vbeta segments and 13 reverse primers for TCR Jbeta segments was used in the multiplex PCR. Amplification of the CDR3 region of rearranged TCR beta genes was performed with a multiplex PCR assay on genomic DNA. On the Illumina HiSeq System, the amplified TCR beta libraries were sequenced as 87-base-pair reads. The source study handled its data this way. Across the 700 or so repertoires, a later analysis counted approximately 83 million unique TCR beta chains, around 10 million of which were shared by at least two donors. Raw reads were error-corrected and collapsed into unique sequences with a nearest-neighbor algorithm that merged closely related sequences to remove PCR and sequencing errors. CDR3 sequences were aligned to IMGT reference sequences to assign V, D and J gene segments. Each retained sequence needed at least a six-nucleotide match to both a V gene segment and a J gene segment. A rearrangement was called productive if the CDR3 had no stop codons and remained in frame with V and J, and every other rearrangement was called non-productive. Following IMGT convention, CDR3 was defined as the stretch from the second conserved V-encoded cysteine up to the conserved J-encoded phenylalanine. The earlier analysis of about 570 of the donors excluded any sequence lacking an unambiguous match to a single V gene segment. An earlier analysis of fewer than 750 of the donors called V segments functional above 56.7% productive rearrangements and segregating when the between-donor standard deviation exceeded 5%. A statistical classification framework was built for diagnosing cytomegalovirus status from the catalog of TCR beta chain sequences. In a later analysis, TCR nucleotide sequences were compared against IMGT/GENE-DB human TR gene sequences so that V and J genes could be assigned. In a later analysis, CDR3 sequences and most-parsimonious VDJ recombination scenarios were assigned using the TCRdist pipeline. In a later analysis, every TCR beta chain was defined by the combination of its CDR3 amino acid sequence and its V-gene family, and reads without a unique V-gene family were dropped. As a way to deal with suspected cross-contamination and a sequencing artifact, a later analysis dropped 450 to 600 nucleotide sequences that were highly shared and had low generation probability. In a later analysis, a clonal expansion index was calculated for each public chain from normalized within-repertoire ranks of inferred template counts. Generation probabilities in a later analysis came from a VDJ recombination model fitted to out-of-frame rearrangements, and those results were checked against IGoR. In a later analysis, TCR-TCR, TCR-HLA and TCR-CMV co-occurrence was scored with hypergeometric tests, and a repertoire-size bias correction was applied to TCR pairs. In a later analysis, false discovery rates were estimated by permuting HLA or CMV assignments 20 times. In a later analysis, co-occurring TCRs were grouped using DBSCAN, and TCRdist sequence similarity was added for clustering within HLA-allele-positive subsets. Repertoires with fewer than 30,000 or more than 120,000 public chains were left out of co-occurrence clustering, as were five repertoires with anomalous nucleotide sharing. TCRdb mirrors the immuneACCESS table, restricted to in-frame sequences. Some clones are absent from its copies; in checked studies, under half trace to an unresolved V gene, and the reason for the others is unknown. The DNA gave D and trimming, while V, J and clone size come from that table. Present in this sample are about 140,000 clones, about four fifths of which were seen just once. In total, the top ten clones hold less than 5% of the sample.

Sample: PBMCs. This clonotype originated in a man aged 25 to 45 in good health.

CDR3 reads: CASRGQGASTQYF. Read as DNA, the sequence is TGTGCCAGCAGGGGACAGGGGGCCAGTACGCAGTATTTT. The V and J genes are TRBV6-5 and TRBJ2-3; 12 nucleotides in the junction match TRBD1. V is pruned by 6 bases and J by 8 bases, leaving 3 bases of the junction without a gene match. Reading from cysteine to phenylalanine, the CDR3 counts 13 amino acids. The entry retains the CDR3 DNA only, 39 bases that are in frame from base 1. CDR1 is given as MNHEY and CDR2 as SVGAGI, both from the germline V gene.